The 12 T cell receptor beta chains listed next were all sequenced from one sample in a study of blood T cells in healthy people across ages. A second about 7 to 11 cycle PCR used barcoded and J-beta primers. A single record per CDR3 protein comes from TCRdb applying MiXCR to the 5' RACE reads. The table has around 990,000 distinct CDR3 sequences, less than 45% seen once; the top ten hold roughly 14%. The source material was blood. The receptor set was obtained from a man in his late teens or twenties in good health.

This clonotype was detected only a few times. J is TRBJ2-4 and V is TRBV20-1; 10 positions match TRBD1. Germline CDR1 DFQATT, CDR2 SNEGSKA (reference sequence). The CDR3 loop spans 18 amino acids. The ends lost 1 base at V and 6 bases at J; junction bases unmatched: 15. The CDR3: CSARGIGTGEVSRNIQYF. Here the CDR3 DNA reads TGCAGTGCTAGAGGAATCGGGACAGGGGAAGTCAGCAGAAACATTCAGTACTTC.

The chain has TRBV9 and TRBJ1-1; D is perhaps TRBD1 (5 bases). V was cut by 0 bases and J by 1 base, with 13 bases left in between. The CDR3 covers 16 residues. The V gene's germline CDR1 is SGDLS and CDR2 YYNGEE. This CDR3 is CASSVGWGGQNTEAFF. Written as DNA, the CDR3 is TGTGCCAGCAGCGTAGGGTGGGGCGGGCAGAACACTGAAGCTTTCTTT.

The rearrangement uses TRBV7-6 and TRBJ1-4; 7 positions match TRBD1. Germline V gene sequence: CDR1 SGHVS, CDR2 FNYEAQ. V lost 5 bases, J lost 7 bases, and 10 bases stayed unmatched. This CDR3 has 15 amino acids. In DNA, the CDR3 is TGTGCCAGCAGCCGCGAAACAGGGGATGGTGAAAAACTGTTTTTT. Encoded protein: CASSRETGDGEKLFF.

The chain uses TRBV27 and TRBJ1-2, with D unclear. The CDR3 contains 13 residues. Germline V CDR1 and CDR2: MNHEY, SMNVEV (reference sequence). Trimming cost V 6 bases and J 4 bases, with 12 bases left between them. This CDR3 reads CASRMADGYGYTF. The CDR3 nucleotides are TGTGCCAGCAGGATGGCGGACGGCTATGGCTACACCTTC.

The rearrangement links TRBV6-6 to TRBJ1-1; no clear D. V was clipped by 3 bases and J by 0 bases, with 11 bases between them. CDR1 and CDR2 (germline): MNHNY, SVGAGI (reference sequence). There are 15 residues in the CDR3. The chain's CDR3 is CASSYGPRMNTEAFF. The CDR3 DNA reads as TGTGCCAGCAGTTATGGTCCGCGCATGAACACTGAAGCTTTCTTT.

This clonotype was detected a few times. CDR3 amino acids: CASSADRGSSYNEQFF. The CDR3 bases are TGTGCCAGCAGCGCTGACCGGGGAAGCTCCTACAATGAGCAGTTCTTC. This chain links TRBV9 with TRBJ2-1, with a weak D call TRBD2 (5 bases). V was clipped by 3 bases and J by 0 bases, with 13 bases between them. Per germline, CDR1 SGDLS and CDR2 YYNGEE. CDR3 length equals 16 residues.

This rearrangement joins TRBV12-3 or TRBV12-4 to TRBJ1-1; 8 nucleotides match TRBD1. The CDR3 contains 13 residues. J gave up 8 bases and V 2 bases, and 4 bases lay outside the gene matches. CDR3 nucleotide sequence: TGTGCCAGCAGTTTACAGGGGGCGATAGAAGCTTTCTTT. This encodes CASSLQGAIEAFF.

The chain recombines TRBV30 with TRBJ1-2; D uncertain. Germline CDR1 is GTSNPN and CDR2 is SVGIG (reference sequence). Trimming pared 1 base from V and 5 bases from J, leaving 5 bases between. This CDR3 is 11 amino acids long. Here the CDR3 DNA reads TGTGCCTGGAGTGGTCTGTATGGCTACACCTTC. Translation gives CAWSGLYGYTF.

In its sample, this clonotype was seen a few times. This chain links TRBV6-5 with TRBJ1-2; no definite D call. The CDR3 loop spans 15 amino acids. Trimming took off 6 bases at V and 0 bases at J, with 14 bases between the two ends. CDR1 MNHEY and CDR2 SVGAGI come from the germline V gene. The chain's CDR3 is CASSNSRRPNYGYTF. The CDR3 DNA reads TGTGCCAGCAGCAACTCTAGACGGCCTAACTATGGCTACACCTTC.

The gene calls are TRBV6-6 and TRBJ2-7, with TRBD2 identical over 9 bases. Unmatched junction bases numbered 6, after V lost 4 bases and J lost 5 bases. The CDR3 is made up of 14 amino acids. The germline V gene encodes CDR1 MNHNY and CDR2 SVGAGI (reference sequence). The CDR3 sequence: CASSSSGELNEQYF. The CDR3 coding sequence is TGTGCCAGCAGTTCTAGCGGGGAGTTGAACGAGCAGTACTTC.

The V and J genes are TRBV14 and TRBJ1-1; no clear D. Germline V CDR1 and CDR2: SGHDN, FVKESK. Trimming stripped 2 bases from V and 1 base from J, with 11 bases between. The CDR3 runs 15 residues. DNA of the CDR3: TGTGCCAGCAGCCAATCCGGCGGGAGGAACACTGAAGCTTTCTTT. Its protein is CASSQSGGRNTEAFF.

The chain couples TRBV20-1 to TRBJ2-1; 10 bases match TRBD2. This CDR3 has 13 amino acids. The J segment lost 8 bases and the V segment lost 5 bases, leaving 6 bases of the junction unmatched. Germline V gene lookup returns CDR1 DFQATT and CDR2 SNEGSKA (reference sequence). The CDR3 region has the DNA TGCAGTGCTCGGGAACTAGCGGGGTATGAGCAGTTCTTC. Protein product: CSARELAGYEQFF.